This is a list of T cell receptor beta chains from one sample in a study of T cell repertoires in cytomegalovirus infection. These receptors' antigens are unknown. A single record per CDR3 protein comes from TCRdb applying MiXCR to the reads. The sample holds approximately 260,000 distinct CDR3 sequences, around 20% seen once. The sequenced sample was cultured PBMCs, obtained from culture after CMV antigen stimulation. These receptors came from a human donor in good health (CMV status not recorded). Some clones in this sample may be carry-over from other donors' samples. Each CDR3 is given with its conserved first and last residue. D genes are given only for firm matches. Only part of the rows carry a size: once, few, many, or a class if the clone is expanded.

cdr3_aa,cdr3_nt,clone_size,j_call,v_call,d_call
CASRPRSQSKNIQYF,TGTGCCAGCCGCCCCCGAAGCCAAAGCAAAAACATTCAGTACTTC,-,TRBJ2-4,TRBV28,-
CSVGTAGEKLFF,TGCAGCGTGGGGACAGCCGGTGAAAAACTGTTTTTT,-,TRBJ1-4,TRBV29-1,TRBD1
CASSQVLGSEKLFF,TGCGCCAGCAGCCAAGTCTTAGGGTCGGAAAAACTGTTTTTT,-,TRBJ1-4,TRBV4-3,-
CASSLGSGGLAANEQFF,TGTGCCAGCAGTTTAGGGAGTGGGGGACTAGCGGCCAATGAGCAGTTCTTC,-,TRBJ2-1,TRBV12-3/TRBV12-4,TRBD2
CASSAPGQKNTGELFF,TGCGCCAGCAGCGCCCCGGGACAAAAGAACACCGGGGAGCTGTTTTTT,few,TRBJ2-2,TRBV4-1,-
CASSPTGFRTDTQYF,TGTGCCAGCAGTCCGACAGGGTTCCGCACAGATACGCAGTATTTT,once,TRBJ2-3,TRBV6-6,TRBD1
CASSQDLGAAGDGELFF,TGTGCCAGCAGCCAAGATCTTGGGGCAGCGGGGGACGGGGAGCTGTTTTTT,few,TRBJ2-2,TRBV4-2,TRBD2
CASGQGSTEAFF,TGTGCCAGCGGACAGGGTTCAACTGAAGCTTTCTTT,-,TRBJ1-1,TRBV27,TRBD1
CASSFRDRGLGGLGNTEAFF,TGTGCCAGCAGCTTCCGGGACAGGGGGTTGGGTGGACTCGGGAACACTGAAGCTTTCTTT,few,TRBJ1-1,TRBV7-2,TRBD1
CASSQPRNEQFF,TGTGCCAGCAGCCAGCCGAGGAATGAGCAGTTCTTC,-,TRBJ2-1,TRBV11-3,-
CASKGGVGHEQYF,TGTGCCAGCAAAGGAGGGGTCGGCCACGAGCAGTACTTC,few,TRBJ2-7,TRBV27,-
CASSPLQGTDTQYF,TGTGCCAGCTCTCCCCTCCAGGGGACAGATACGCAGTATTTT,many,TRBJ2-3,TRBV18,-
CASSTTFLNIQYF,TGTGCCAGCAGCACAACTTTCTTGAACATTCAGTACTTC,many,TRBJ2-4,TRBV7-2,-
CASSSPGQGYNTEAFF,TGTGCCAGCAGCTCACCGGGACAGGGATATAACACTGAAGCTTTCTTT,many,TRBJ1-1,TRBV7-4,TRBD1
CASSLAGEPPVTQYF,TGTGCCAGCAGCCTAGCGGGAGAACCCCCCGTTACGCAGTATTTT,few,TRBJ2-3,TRBV28,TRBD2
CASRTGWTDTQYF,TGTGCCAGCAGGACAGGGTGGACAGATACGCAGTATTTT,-,TRBJ2-3,TRBV19,TRBD1
CAWTLAGAPAGELFF,TGTGCCTGGACCTTAGCGGGTGCTCCTGCCGGGGAGCTGTTTTTT,-,TRBJ2-2,TRBV30,TRBD2
CASSQGQVLIDTQYF,TGCGCCAGCAGCCAAGGACAGGTTTTGATCGATACGCAGTATTTT,few,TRBJ2-3,TRBV4-1,-
CASSSASPPNEQFF,TGTGCCAGCAGTTCGGCGAGCCCTCCCAATGAGCAGTTCTTC,-,TRBJ2-1,TRBV11-2,-
CASSPAGAMETQYF,TGTGCCAGCAGTCCAGCGGGAGCAATGGAGACCCAGTACTTC,-,TRBJ2-5,TRBV28,TRBD2
CASSLGTEVAKNIQYF,TGTGCCAGCAGTCTAGGGACTGAAGTAGCCAAAAACATTCAGTACTTC,few,TRBJ2-4,TRBV28,-
CAISESIRRDNFDNSGANVLTF,TGTGCCATCAGTGAGTCGATACGTCGTGACAATTTCGACAACTCTGGGGCCAACGTCCTGACTTTC,-,TRBJ2-6,TRBV10-3,-
CASSNIRNTGELFF,TGTGCCAGCAGCAATATACGAAACACCGGGGAGCTGTTTTTT,many,TRBJ2-2,TRBV5-8,-
CASSQLAMSAFF,TGTGCCAGCAGCCAACTAGCCATGTCAGCTTTCTTT,-,TRBJ1-1,TRBV11-3,-
CAISESIGAGSQETQYF,TGTGCCATCAGTGAGTCGATCGGAGCGGGCTCTCAAGAGACCCAGTACTTC,many,TRBJ2-5,TRBV10-3,-
CASSRDLAYEQYF,TGTGCCAGCAGCCGGGACTTGGCCTACGAGCAGTACTTC,many,TRBJ2-7,TRBV6-6,-
CASSRIYFERGLSYEQYF,TGTGCCAGCAGTCGGATATACTTCGAACGGGGCCTCTCCTACGAGCAGTACTTC,-,TRBJ2-7,TRBV6-2/TRBV6-3,-
CAITQREGANEQYF,TGTGCCATCACCCAAAGGGAGGGGGCGAACGAGCAGTACTTC,-,TRBJ2-7,TRBV10-3,-
CASSSPLRYNEQFF,TGTGCCAGCAGCTCCCCCTTGCGCTACAATGAGCAGTTCTTC,few,TRBJ2-1,TRBV7-6,-
CASSAGPTDTQYF,TGTGCCAGCTCGGCGGGACCCACGGATACGCAGTATTTT,-,TRBJ2-3,TRBV7-2,-
CASSPGQGIDTQYF,TGTGCCAGCAGTCCCGGACAGGGAATAGATACGCAGTATTTT,many,TRBJ2-3,TRBV12-3/TRBV12-4,TRBD1
CSAGTTLPGETQYF,TGCAGTGCTGGCACGACTCTCCCTGGGGAGACCCAGTACTTC,-,TRBJ2-5,TRBV20-1,-
CASSYGGSGNTIYF,TGTGCCAGCAGCTATGGGGGCTCTGGAAACACCATATATTTT,many,TRBJ1-3,TRBV7-2,-
CATSRAGTFAGNTIYF,TGTGCCACCAGCAGAGCTGGTACTTTTGCGGGAAACACCATATATTTT,-,TRBJ1-3,TRBV15,-
CASSSRTSGSGNEQFF,TGTGCCAGCAGCTCTAGGACTAGCGGGAGTGGAAATGAGCAGTTCTTC,-,TRBJ2-1,TRBV5-8,TRBD2
CISVPEAGDRGEDTEAFF,-,-,TRBJ1-1,TRBV7-5,-
CASSPGQGSTDTQYF,TGTGCCAGCAGTCCAGGACAGGGGTCAACAGATACGCAGTATTTT,many,TRBJ2-3,TRBV7-8,TRBD1
CASSEMRTGELFF,TGTGCCAGCAGTGAGATGCGAACCGGGGAGCTGTTTTTT,-,TRBJ2-2,TRBV28,-
CASRRGTGDGYTF,TGTGCCAGCAGGCGAGGGACAGGGGACGGCTACACCTTC,-,TRBJ1-2,TRBV12-3/TRBV12-4,TRBD1
CASSSPTGLYTDTQYF,TGTGCCAGCAGCTCACCTACAGGCTTGTACACAGATACGCAGTATTTT,-,TRBJ2-3,TRBV7-3,-
CASSLGPGGAGGPYETQYF,TGTGCCAGCAGCTTAGGCCCTGGGGGAGCGGGAGGGCCTTATGAGACCCAGTACTTC,many,TRBJ2-5,TRBV7-3,TRBD2
CASSFIAGQGARNGYTF,TGTGCCAGCAGTTTCATCGCGGGACAGGGGGCTAGGAATGGCTACACCTTC,-,TRBJ1-2,TRBV27,TRBD1
CASSLVEFGGYTF,TGTGCCAGCAGTTTAGTGGAATTTGGTGGCTACACCTTC,once,TRBJ1-2,TRBV12-3/TRBV12-4,-
CASSLSLSGSRDTQYF,TGTGCCAGCAGCTTAAGCCTCAGCGGGAGTAGAGATACGCAGTATTTT,-,TRBJ2-3,TRBV7-9,TRBD2
CASRSAAYEQYF,TGTGCCAGCAGGTCCGCAGCCTACGAGCAGTACTTC,-,TRBJ2-7,TRBV6-2/TRBV6-3,-
CASSPRTGTGGRNEQFF,TGTGCCAGCAGTCCCCGAACCGGGACAGGGGGGAGGAATGAGCAGTTCTTC,-,TRBJ2-1,TRBV12-3/TRBV12-4,TRBD1
CASSPLKGTDTQYF,TGTGCCAGCAGTCCCCTTAAGGGGACAGATACGCAGTATTTT,few,TRBJ2-3,TRBV27,-
CASSLGGPGGPDTQYF,TGTGCCAGCAGCTTAGGAGGCCCGGGAGGTCCAGATACGCAGTATTTT,-,TRBJ2-3,TRBV7-2,TRBD2
CASSYGTSGGYTGELFF,TGTGCCAGCAGTTACGGGACTAGCGGGGGATACACCGGGGAGCTGTTTTTT,few,TRBJ2-2,TRBV6-2/TRBV6-3,TRBD2
CASSRYYEQYF,TGTGCCAGCAGCCGCTACTACGAGCAGTACTTC,few,TRBJ2-7,TRBV7-9,-